The T cell receptor beta chain under discussion was sequenced for a study of regulatory T cells in long-lasting Graves disease. This clonotype was seen ten or more times. The antigen remains unidentified. Sample time point: newly diagnosed GD, antithyroid drugs for less than 3 months. With RNA extracted from PBMCs as input, the TCR library was made. iRepertoire HTBI primers and Arm-PCR of CDR3 regions built TCR beta libraries. TCRdb re-analysed the multiplex PCR reads in MiXCR, keeping a single row per CDR3 protein. The sample has some 370,000 distinct CDR3 sequences; 12% are singletons. Study observations and caveats: In persistent patients, shared public clonotypes (2,741) outnumbered those in new patients (approximately 940). Thyroid tissue went unstudied; only peripheral blood was examined.

These data were likewise used in another study, on T cells in Graves' hyperthyroidism and ophthalmopathy.

The sequencing used peripheral blood mononuclear cells (PBMCs), collected at new diagnosis, from a patient treated with antithyroid drugs. This receptor was obtained from a woman between 18 and 29 years old with Graves disease.

CDR3 in DNA: TGTGCCAGCAGCTTGACAGGGGACCTAGCAGGGACTAACTATGGCTACACCTTC. Translated: CASSLTGDLAGTNYGYTF. The chain links TRBV5-5 to TRBJ1-2; the match to TRBD1 covers 7 bases. J lost 0 bases, V lost 1 base, and 12 bases had no gene match. The CDR3 is made up of 18 amino acids. Germline CDR1 is SGHKS and CDR2 is YYEKEE (reference sequence). The variable domain in full, with the rest retrieved from reference TRBV5-5 and TRBJ1-2, is DAGVTQSPTHLIKTRGQQVTLRCSPISGHKSVSWYQQVLGQGPQFIFQYYEKEERGRGNFPDRFSARQFPNYSSELNVNALLLGDSALYLCASSLTGDLAGTNYGYTFGSGTRLTVV.